The clone carrying this T cell receptor beta chain was seen many times. Its matching antigen is unknown. TCRdb re-derived calls from the reads in MiXCR, one entry per CDR3 protein. The repertoire consists of around 230,000 distinct CDR3 sequences, with roughly 6.5% occurring once and the leading ten covering around 6.9%. The data derive from a study of T cell repertoires in cytomegalovirus infection. Study-wide context: CMV infection and matching HLA type were both indicated by public TCR beta signatures.

The CDR3 is 14 residues long. Germline V CDR1 and CDR2: MDHEN, SYDVKM. V lost 5 bases and J lost 4, with 14 bases in between. General observations from the study: Pooled public TCR beta family frequency picked out CMV carriers with the relevant HLA. What dominated the ex vivo response were HLA-C-restricted CMV-specific TCR beta clonotypes.

This receptor was obtained from a human donor in good health (CMV status not recorded). Some clones in this sample may be carry-over from other donors' samples. The V gene is TRBV28, the J gene TRBJ2-5, with TRBD1 as a possible D gene (6 bases). Sequencing was carried out using PBMCs. The CDR3 DNA follows: TGTGCCAGCAGTCCGACTACAGGGTTAGAGACCCAGTACTTC. Translated: CASSPTTGLETQYF.